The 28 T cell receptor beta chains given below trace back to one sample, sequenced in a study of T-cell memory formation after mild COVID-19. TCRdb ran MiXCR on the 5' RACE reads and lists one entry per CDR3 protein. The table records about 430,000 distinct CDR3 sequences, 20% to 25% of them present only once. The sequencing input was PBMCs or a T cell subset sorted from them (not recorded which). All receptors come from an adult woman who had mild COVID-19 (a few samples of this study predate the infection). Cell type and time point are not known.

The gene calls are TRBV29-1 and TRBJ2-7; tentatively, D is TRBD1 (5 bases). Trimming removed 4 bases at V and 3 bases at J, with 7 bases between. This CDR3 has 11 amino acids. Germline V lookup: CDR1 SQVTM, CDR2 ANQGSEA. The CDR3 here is CSVAQGYEQYF. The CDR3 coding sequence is TGCAGCGTTGCCCAGGGCTACGAGCAGTACTTC.

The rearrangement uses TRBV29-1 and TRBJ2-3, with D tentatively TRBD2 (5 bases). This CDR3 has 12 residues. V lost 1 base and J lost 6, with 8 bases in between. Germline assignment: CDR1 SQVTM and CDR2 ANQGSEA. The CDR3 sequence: CSVEVRGDTQYF. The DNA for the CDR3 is TGCAGCGTTGAAGTTCGGGGTGATACGCAGTATTTT.

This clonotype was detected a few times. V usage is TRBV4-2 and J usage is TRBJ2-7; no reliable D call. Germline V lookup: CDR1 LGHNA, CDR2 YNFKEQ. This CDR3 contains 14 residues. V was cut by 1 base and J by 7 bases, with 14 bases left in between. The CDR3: CASSQGPAADEQYF. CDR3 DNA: TGTGCCAGCAGCCAAGGACCCGCGGCTGATGAGCAGTACTTC.

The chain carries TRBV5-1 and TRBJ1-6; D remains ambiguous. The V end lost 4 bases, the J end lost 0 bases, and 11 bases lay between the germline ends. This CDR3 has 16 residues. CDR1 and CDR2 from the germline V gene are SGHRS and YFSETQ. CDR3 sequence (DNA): TGCGCCAGCAGCAGGACGACGGACTCCTATAATTCACCCCTCCACTTT. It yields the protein CASSRTTDSYNSPLHF.

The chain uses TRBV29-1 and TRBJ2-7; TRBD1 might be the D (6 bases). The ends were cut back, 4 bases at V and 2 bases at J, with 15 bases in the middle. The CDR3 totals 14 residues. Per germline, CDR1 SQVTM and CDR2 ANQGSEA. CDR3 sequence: CSVGMVDSPYEQYF. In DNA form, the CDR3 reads TGCAGCGTTGGGATGGTGGACAGCCCCTACGAGCAGTACTTC.

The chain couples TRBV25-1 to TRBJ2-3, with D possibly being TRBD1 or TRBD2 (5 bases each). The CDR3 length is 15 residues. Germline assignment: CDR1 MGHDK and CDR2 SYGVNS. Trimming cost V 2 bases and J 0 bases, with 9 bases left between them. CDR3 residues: CASSEPGRSTDTQYF. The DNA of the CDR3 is TGTGCCAGCAGTGAACCGGGACGGAGCACAGATACGCAGTATTTT.

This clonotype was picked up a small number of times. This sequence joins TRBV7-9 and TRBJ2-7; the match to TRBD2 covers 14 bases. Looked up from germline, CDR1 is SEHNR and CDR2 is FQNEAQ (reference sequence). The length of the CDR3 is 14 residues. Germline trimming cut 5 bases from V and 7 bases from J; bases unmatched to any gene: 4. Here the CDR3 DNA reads TGTGCCAGCAGCCGGACTAGCGGGGGGTCTGAGCAGTACTTC. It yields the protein CASSRTSGGSEQYF. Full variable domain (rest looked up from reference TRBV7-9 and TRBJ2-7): DTGVSQNPRHKITKRGQNVTFRCDPISEHNRLYWYRQTLGQGPEFLTYFQNEAQLEKSRLLSDRFSAERPKGSFSTLEIQRTEQGDSAMYLCASSRTSGGSEQYFGPGTRLTVT.

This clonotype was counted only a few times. The CDR3 sequence is CARGSGSPPASTDTQYF. As DNA, the CDR3 is TGTGCCAGAGGTAGCGGGAGCCCTCCCGCTAGCACAGATACGCAGTATTTT. The chain links TRBV6-4 to TRBJ2-3; TRBD2 matches 9 bases. Germline loops: CDR1 MRHNA, CDR2 SNTAGT. The CDR3 runs 17 residues. V shed 9 bases, J shed 0 bases, and the junction held 13 bases outside the gene matches.

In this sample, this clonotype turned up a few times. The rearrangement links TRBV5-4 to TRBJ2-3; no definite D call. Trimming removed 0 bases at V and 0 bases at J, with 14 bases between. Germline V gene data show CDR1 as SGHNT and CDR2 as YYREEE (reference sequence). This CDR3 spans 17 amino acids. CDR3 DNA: TGTGCCAGCAGCTTGGCTGGACCCCTAGTCAGCACAGATACGCAGTATTTT. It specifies CASSLAGPLVSTDTQYF. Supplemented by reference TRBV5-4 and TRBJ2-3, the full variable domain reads ETGVTQSPTHLIKTRGQQVTLRCSSQSGHNTVSWYQQALGQGPQFIFQYYREEENGRGNFPPRFSGLQFPNYSSELNVNALELDDSALYLCASSLAGPLVSTDTQYFGPGTRLTVL.

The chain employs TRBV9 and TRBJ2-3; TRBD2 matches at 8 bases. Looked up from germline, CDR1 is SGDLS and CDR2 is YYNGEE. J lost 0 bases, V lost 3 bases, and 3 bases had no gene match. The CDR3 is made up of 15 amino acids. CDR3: CASSGIAGSTDTQYF. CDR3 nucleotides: TGTGCCAGCAGCGGAATAGCGGGGAGCACAGATACGCAGTATTTT.

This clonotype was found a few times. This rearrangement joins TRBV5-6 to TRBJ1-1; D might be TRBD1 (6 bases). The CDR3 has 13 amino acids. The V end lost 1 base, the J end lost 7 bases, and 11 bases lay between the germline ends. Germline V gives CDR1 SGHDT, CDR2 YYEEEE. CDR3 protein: CASSLPQGIEAFF. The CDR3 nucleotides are TGTGCCAGCAGCTTGCCCCAGGGGATTGAAGCTTTCTTT. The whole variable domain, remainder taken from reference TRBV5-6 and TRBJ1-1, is DAGVTQSPTHLIKTRGQQVTLRCSPKSGHDTVSWYQQALGQGPQFIFQYYEEEERQRGNFPDRFSGHQFPNYSSELNVNALLLGDSALYLCASSLPQGIEAFFGQGTRLTVV.

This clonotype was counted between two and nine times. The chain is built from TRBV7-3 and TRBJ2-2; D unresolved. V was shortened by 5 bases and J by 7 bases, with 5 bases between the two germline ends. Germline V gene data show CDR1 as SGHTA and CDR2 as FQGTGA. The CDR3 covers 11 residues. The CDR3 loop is CASSQRGELFF. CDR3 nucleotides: TGTGCCAGCAGCCAGCGCGGGGAGCTGTTTTTT.

The CDR3 DNA reads TGTGCCAGCAGCCACTGGGGGACTAGCGACTCCTACGAGCAGTACTTC. Protein: CASSHWGTSDSYEQYF. This sequence joins TRBV4-2 and TRBJ2-7, with 10 bases matching TRBD2. Germline values: CDR1 LGHNA, CDR2 YNFKEQ. This CDR3 is 16 amino acids long. The V and J ends lost 3 bases and 0 bases, in that order; junction bases with no gene match: 5.

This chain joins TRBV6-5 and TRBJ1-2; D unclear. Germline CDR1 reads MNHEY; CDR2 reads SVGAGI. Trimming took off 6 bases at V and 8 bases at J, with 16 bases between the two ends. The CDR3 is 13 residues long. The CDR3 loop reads CASSRKEGGGYTF. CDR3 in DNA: TGTGCCAGCAGCCGAAAGGAGGGCGGGGGCTACACCTTC.

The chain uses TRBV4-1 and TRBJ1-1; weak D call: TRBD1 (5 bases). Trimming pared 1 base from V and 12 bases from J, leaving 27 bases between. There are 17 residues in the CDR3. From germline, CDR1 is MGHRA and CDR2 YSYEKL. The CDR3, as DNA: TGCGCCAGCAGCCAAGTCGATATGGGATGGGTGCGGGGGAAGTCTTTCTTT. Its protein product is CASSQVDMGWVRGKSFF.

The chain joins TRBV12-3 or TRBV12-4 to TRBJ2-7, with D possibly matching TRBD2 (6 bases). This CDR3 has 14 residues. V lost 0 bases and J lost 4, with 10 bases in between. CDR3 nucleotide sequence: TGTGCCAGCAGTTTAGCCCGGAGGGCTTACGAGCAGTACTTC. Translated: CASSLARRAYEQYF.

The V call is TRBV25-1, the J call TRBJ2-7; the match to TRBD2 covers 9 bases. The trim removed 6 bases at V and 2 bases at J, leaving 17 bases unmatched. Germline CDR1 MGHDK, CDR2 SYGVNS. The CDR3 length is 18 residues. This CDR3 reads CASSPQASGMAFTYEQYF. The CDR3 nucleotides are TGTGCCAGCAGCCCCCAGGCTAGCGGGATGGCATTTACCTACGAGCAGTACTTC.

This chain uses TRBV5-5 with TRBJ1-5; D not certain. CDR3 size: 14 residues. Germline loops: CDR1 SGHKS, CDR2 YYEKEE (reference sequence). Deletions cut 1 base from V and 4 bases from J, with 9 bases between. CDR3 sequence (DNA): TGTGCCAGCAGCTTGTCAACAGATAATCAGCCCCAGCATTTT. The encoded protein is CASSLSTDNQPQHF.

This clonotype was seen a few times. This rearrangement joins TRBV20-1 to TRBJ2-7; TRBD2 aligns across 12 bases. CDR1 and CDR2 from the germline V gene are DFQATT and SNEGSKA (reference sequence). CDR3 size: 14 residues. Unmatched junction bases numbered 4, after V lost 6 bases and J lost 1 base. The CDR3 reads CSAIGLAGSYEQYF. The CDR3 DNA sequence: TGCAGTGCGATCGGACTAGCGGGGTCCTACGAGCAGTACTTC.

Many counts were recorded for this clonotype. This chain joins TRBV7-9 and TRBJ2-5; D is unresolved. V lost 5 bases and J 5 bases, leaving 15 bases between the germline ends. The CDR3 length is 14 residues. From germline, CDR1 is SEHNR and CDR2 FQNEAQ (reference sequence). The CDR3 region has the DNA TGTGCCAGCAGCCTCGCCCCCGAAGCGGAGACCCAGTACTTC. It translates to CASSLAPEAETQYF.

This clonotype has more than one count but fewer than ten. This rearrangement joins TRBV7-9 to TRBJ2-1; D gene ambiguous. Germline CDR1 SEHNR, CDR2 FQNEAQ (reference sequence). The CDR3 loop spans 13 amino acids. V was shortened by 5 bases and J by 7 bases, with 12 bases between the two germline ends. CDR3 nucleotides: TGTGCCAGCAGCCCGCCTATGGGGAATGAGCAGTTCTTC. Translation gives CASSPPMGNEQFF.

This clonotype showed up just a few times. CDR3 protein: CATRDSGSFGGELFF. CDR3 bases: TGTGCCACCAGAGATAGCGGGAGTTTTGGCGGGGAGCTGTTTTTT. This rearrangement joins TRBV15 to TRBJ2-2, with 9 bases identical to TRBD2. J gave up 7 bases and V 6 bases, and 9 bases lay outside the gene matches. Germline CDR1 reads LNHNV; CDR2 reads YYDKDF (reference sequence). The CDR3 totals 15 residues.

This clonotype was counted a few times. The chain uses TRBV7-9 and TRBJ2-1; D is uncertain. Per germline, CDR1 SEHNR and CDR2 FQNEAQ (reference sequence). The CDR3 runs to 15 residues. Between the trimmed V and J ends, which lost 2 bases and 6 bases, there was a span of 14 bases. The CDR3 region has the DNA TGTGCCAGCAGCTTAAGTCCCCATCCGGGCAATGAGCAGTTCTTC. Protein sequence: CASSLSPHPGNEQFF.

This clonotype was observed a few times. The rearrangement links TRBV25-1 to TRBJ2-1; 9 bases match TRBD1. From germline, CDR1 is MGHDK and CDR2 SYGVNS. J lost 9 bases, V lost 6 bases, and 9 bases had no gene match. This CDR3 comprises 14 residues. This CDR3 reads CASSPSTGGTEQFF. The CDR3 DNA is TGTGCCAGCAGCCCCTCGACAGGGGGGACTGAGCAGTTCTTC.

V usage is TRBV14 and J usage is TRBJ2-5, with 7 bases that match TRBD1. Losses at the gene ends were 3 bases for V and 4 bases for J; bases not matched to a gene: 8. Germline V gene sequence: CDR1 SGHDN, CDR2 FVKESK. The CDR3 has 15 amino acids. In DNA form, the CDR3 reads TGTGCCAGCAGCCAGGTACCCTACAGGGGAGAGACCCAGTACTTC. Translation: CASSQVPYRGETQYF.

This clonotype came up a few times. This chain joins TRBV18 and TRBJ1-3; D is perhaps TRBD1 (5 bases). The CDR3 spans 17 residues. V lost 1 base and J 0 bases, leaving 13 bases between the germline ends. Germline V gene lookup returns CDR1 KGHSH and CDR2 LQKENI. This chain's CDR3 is CASSPLGAHRSGNTIYF. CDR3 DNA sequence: TGTGCCAGCTCACCACTCGGGGCCCACCGCTCTGGAAACACCATATATTTT. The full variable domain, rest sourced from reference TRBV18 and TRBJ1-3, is NAGVMQNPRHLVRRRGQEARLRCSPMKGHSHVYWYRQLPEEGLKFMVYLQKENIIDESGMPKERFSAEFPKEGPSILRIQQVVRGDSAAYFCASSPLGAHRSGNTIYFGEGSWLTVV.

For the CDR3, the DNA is TGTGCCAGCAGCCGCCCCGGGGCGGGAGAGGAGCAGTACTTC. It specifies CASSRPGAGEEQYF. The genes are TRBV6-6 and TRBJ2-7, with TRBD2 matching over 7 bases. V trimming: 6 bases; J trimming: 7 bases; junction bases outside the gene matches: 12. This CDR3 contains 14 residues. Per the germline V gene, CDR1 is MNHNY and CDR2 is SVGAGI (reference sequence).

The CDR3 bases are TGCGCCAGCAGCTTGGCCGATGGAAACACCATATATTTT. Translated, it gives CASSLADGNTIYF. This rearrangement joins TRBV5-1 to TRBJ1-3; D gene unclear. The CDR3 runs to 13 residues. In germline, CDR1 is SGHRS, CDR2 YFSETQ. V lost 0 bases, J lost 3 bases, and 4 bases lay in between.